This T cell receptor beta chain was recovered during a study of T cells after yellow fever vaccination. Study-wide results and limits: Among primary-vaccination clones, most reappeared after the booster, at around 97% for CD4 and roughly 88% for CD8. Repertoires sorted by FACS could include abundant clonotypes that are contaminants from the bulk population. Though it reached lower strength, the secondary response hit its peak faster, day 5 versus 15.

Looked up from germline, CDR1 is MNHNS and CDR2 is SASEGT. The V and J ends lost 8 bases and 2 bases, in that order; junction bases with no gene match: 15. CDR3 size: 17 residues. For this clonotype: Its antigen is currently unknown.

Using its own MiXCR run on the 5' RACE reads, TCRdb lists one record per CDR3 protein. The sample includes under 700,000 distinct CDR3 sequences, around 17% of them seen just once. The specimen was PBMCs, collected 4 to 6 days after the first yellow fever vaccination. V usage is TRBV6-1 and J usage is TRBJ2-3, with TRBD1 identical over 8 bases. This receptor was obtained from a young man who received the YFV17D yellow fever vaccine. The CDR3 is CASGGRSRTGYTDTQYF. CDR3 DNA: TGTGCCAGCGGAGGGCGGTCTCGGACAGGGTACACAGATACGCAGTATTTT.